This record concerns one T cell receptor (beta chain) sequence. Germline V CDR1 and CDR2: SGHRS, YFSETQ. With V trimmed by 0 bases and J by 4 bases, 4 bases remained unmatched. This CDR3 has 16 residues. This entry belongs to a study of cytomegalovirus exposure and HLA in healthy donors. Vbeta (60) and Jbeta (13) primers were used in the PCR. The assay was immunoSEQ multiplex PCR, and TCRdb's table has in-frame clones only and misses some. Of approximately 110,000 clones in the sample, around 86% were seen once. Material for sequencing was PBMCs. The J gene is TRBJ2-2, the V gene TRBV5-1; 9 bases line up with TRBD1. This clonotype originated in a young man in good health and CMV-seropositive. CDR3 residues: CASSLGGQGTTGELFF. The CDR3 DNA reads TGCGCCAGCAGCTTGGGCGGACAGGGGACCACCGGGGAGCTGTTTTTT.